These T cell receptor beta chains were read from a single sample in a study of T-cell reconstitution after alpha-beta-depleted transplantation in children. MiXCR, run by TCRdb on the PCR reads, gives a single entry per CDR3 protein. The sample includes just over 200,000 distinct CDR3 sequences, approximately 8.4% of them seen just once. The starting material was PBMCs, mostly from graft donor cells, obtained 360 days after TCRalphabeta/CD19-depleted stem cell transplant. These receptors were obtained from a male patient under 10 years old who had a stem cell transplant for acute myeloid leukemia, so the T cells may come from the graft donor. The conserved cysteine and the conserved F or W are not part of the CDR3 here. Fields, in order: V gene, J gene, CDR3 protein.

>TRBV20-1|TRBJ2-1
SALEGQMSYNEQF
>TRBV6-5|TRBJ2-1
ASSYFSGSPYNEQF
>TRBV18|TRBJ2-2
ASSQHPVANTGELF
>TRBV7-3|TRBJ2-7
ASSLIRPSGSGYEQY
>TRBV4-2|TRBJ1-2
ASSQVSKNGYT
>TRBV20-1|TRBJ2-4
SADLAGGGNIQY
>TRBV5-1|TRBJ2-1
ASSLSAVSYNEQF
>TRBV6-1|TRBJ2-1
ASSPTAYNEQF
>TRBV4-2|TRBJ1-2
ASSQVWVSGTGVYGYT
>TRBV5-6|TRBJ2-7
ASSLVAEQY
>TRBV10-3|TRBJ1-1
AISEWKEEVTEAF
>TRBV5-1|TRBJ2-5
ASSEQETQY
>TRBV29-1|TRBJ2-3
SVELSTDTQY
>TRBV4-2|TRBJ2-2
ASSQEVGLGELF
>TRBV9|TRBJ1-1
ASSPRGYTPNTEAF
>TRBV7-8|TRBJ2-3
ASSRGWRDTDTQY
>TRBV12-3/TRBV12-4|TRBJ2-1
ASIKAGGLYNEQF
>TRBV5-1|TRBJ2-7
ASSLDALAGSYEQY
>TRBV5-1|TRBJ1-2
ASSLDGQGGYT
>TRBV27|TRBJ2-2
ASSQLAGRSNTGELF
>TRBV7-2|TRBJ2-1
ASSFNRDYSYNEQF
>TRBV2|TRBJ1-2
ASSEGPNYGYT
>TRBV20-1|TRBJ2-3
SPTGSITDTQY
>TRBV12-3/TRBV12-4|TRBJ1-5
ASSLRPPDSNQPQH
>TRBV5-1|TRBJ2-3
ASRTSGSDTQY
>TRBV20-1|TRBJ2-1
SAPPGIAWDEQF
>TRBV3-1|TRBJ1-5
ASSSGTGGRQPQH
>TRBV5-6|TRBJ2-7
ASSLHYSSEQY
>TRBV9|TRBJ2-2
ASSVGLNTGELF
>TRBV3-1|TRBJ2-1
ASSPGITYYNEQF
>TRBV20-1|TRBJ2-5
SARDATNQETQY
>TRBV12-3/TRBV12-4|TRBJ2-3
ASRRVGTDTQY
>TRBV12-3/TRBV12-4|TRBJ2-1
ASSTWASSNEQF
>TRBV20-1|TRBJ2-3
SATHVGRDTQY
>TRBV7-2|TRBJ2-2
ASSLVGTSGELF
>TRBV29-1|TRBJ2-3
SVGGTSGADTQY
>TRBV2|TRBJ2-7
ASSEDRGSYEQY
>TRBV6-2/TRBV6-3|TRBJ2-3
ASSSRRAGHTDTQY
>TRBV29-1|TRBJ2-1
SVITGGPREGEQF
>TRBV10-3|TRBJ2-2
ATRLAGENTGELF
>TRBV28|TRBJ1-2
ASSETGPGPHT
>TRBV12-3/TRBV12-4|TRBJ2-1
ASSLFPSGNQYNEQF
>TRBV9|TRBJ2-3
ASSVGNGGRDTQY
>TRBV6-1|TRBJ2-3
ASGQGLHTDTQY
>TRBV5-1|TRBJ2-3
ASSSRVALADTQY
>TRBV12-3/TRBV12-4|TRBJ2-7
ASSLTGYSYEQY
>TRBV6-5|TRBJ1-4
ASSYPDSSNEKLF
>TRBV4-1|TRBJ2-1
ASSPFIGNEQF
>TRBV11-2|TRBJ2-1
ASSLGREYYEQF
>TRBV20-1|TRBJ2-5
RARDAIAGVLETQY
>TRBV12-3/TRBV12-4|TRBJ2-1
ASSQPGEGAGEQF
>TRBV20-1|TRBJ2-7
SVTGAGREQY